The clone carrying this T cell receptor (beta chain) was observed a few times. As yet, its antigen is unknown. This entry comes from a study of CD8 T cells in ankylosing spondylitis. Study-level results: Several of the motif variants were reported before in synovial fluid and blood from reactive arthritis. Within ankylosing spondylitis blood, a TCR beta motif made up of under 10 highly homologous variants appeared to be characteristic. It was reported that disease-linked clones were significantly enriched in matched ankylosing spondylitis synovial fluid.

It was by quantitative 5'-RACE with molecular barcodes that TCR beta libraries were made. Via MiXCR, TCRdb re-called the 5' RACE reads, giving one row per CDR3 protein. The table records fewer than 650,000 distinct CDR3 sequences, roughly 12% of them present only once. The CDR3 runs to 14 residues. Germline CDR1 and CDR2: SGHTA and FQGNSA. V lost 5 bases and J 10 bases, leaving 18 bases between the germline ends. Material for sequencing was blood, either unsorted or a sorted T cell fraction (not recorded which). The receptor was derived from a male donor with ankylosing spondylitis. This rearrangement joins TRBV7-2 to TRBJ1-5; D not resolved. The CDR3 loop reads CASSPYLGFVPQHF. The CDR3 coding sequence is TGTGCCAGCAGCCCTTACTTGGGTTTTGTCCCCCAGCATTTT.